This T cell receptor (beta chain) is drawn from a study of control samples from healthy donors and cancer patients. CDR3 size: 14 residues. Germline CDR1 and CDR2: MDHEN and SYDVKM. V lost 5 bases and J 7 bases, leaving 17 bases between the germline ends. Here immunoSEQ multiplex PCR was the method, and the copy in TCRdb shows in-frame clones only, minus some. The sample records just under 150,000 clones, more than 90% being singletons. The source of this sequence is a man aged 30-40 years in good health. This chain uses TRBV28 with TRBJ1-2; weak D call: TRBD1 (5 bases). Specimen: blood. The CDR3, as DNA: TGTGCCAGCAGTAAAAATCAGGGTCTCGCTGGCTACACCTTC. Protein sequence: CASSKNQGLAGYTF.